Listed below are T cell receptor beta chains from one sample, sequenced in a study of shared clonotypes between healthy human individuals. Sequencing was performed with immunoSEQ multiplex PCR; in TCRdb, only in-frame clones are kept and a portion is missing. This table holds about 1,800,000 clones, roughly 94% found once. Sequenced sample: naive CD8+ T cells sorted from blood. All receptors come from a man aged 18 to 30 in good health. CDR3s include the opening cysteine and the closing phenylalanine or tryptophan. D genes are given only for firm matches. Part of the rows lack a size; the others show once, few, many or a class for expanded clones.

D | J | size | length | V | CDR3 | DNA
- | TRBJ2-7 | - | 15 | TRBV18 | CASSPERTEAYEQYF | TGTGCCAGCTCACCTGAAAGAACAGAAGCCTACGAGCAGTACTTC
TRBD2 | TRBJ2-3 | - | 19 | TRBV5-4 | CASSLIGGVLAGSTDTQYF | TGTGCCAGCAGCTTGATTGGAGGGGTCCTAGCGGGGAGCACAGATACGCAGTATTTT
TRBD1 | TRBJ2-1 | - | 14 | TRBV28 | CASSFRGRYNEQFF | TGTGCCAGCAGTTTCAGGGGGCGTTACAATGAGCAGTTCTTC
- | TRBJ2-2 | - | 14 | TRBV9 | CASSTGQYTGELFF | TGTGCCAGCAGCACGGGCCAGTACACCGGGGAGCTGTTTTTT
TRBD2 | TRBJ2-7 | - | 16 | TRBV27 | CASSLSAGGTPYEQYF | TGTGCCAGCAGTTTGTCAGCGGGGGGGACCCCCTACGAGCAGTACTTC
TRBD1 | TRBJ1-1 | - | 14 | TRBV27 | CASRVQGTEAEAFF | TGTGCCAGCAGAGTACAGGGGACGGAGGCTGAAGCTTTCTTT
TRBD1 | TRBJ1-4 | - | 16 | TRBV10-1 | CASVQTGGATNEKLFF | TGCGCCAGCGTTCAGACAGGGGGAGCAACTAATGAAAAACTGTTTTTT
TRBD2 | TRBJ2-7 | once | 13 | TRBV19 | CASTGASGNEQYF | TGTGCCAGTACCGGAGCTAGCGGGAACGAGCAGTACTTC
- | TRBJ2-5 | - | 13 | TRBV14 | CASSQDREETQYF | TGTGCCAGCAGCCAAGACAGGGAGGAGACCCAGTACTTC
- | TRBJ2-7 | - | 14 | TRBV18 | CASSPLDPSYEQYF | TGTGCCAGCTCACCATTAGATCCGTCCTACGAGCAGTACTTC
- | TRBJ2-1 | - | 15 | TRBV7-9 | CASRPLGEYYNEQFF | TGTGCCAGCAGGCCCCTGGGGGAATACTACAATGAGCAGTTCTTC
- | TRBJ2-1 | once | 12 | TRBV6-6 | CASSFQVNEQFF | TGTGCCAGCAGTTTTCAGGTGAATGAGCAGTTCTTC
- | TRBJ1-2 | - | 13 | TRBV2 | CASSPGDGYGYTF | TGTGCCAGCAGTCCGGGTGATGGATATGGCTACACCTTC
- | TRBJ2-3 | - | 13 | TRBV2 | CASSWDNTDTQYF | TGTGCCAGCAGTTGGGACAACACAGATACGCAGTATTTT
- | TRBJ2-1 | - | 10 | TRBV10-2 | CASIGNEQFF | TGCGCCAGCATCGGGAATGAGCAGTTCTTC
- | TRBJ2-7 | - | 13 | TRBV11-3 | CASSLEKHMPQYF | TGTGCCAGCAGCTTAGAAAAACACATGCCGCAGTACTTC
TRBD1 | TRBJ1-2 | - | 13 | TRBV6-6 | CASRHTGEGGYTF | TGTGCCAGCAGACATACAGGGGAGGGTGGCTACACCTTC
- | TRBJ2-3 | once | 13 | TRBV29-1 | CSVGDFFTDTQYF | TGCAGCGTCGGTGACTTTTTTACAGATACGCAGTATTTT
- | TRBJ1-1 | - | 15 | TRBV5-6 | CASSLSGSANTEAFF | TGTGCCAGCAGCTTGTCGGGCAGCGCAAACACTGAAGCTTTCTTT
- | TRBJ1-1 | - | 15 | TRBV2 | CASSVNAGSRAEAFF | TGTGCCAGCAGTGTGAACGCCGGGAGTAGGGCTGAAGCTTTCTTT
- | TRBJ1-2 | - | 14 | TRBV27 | CASRHGAGVYGYTF | TGTGCCAGCAGACACGGAGCAGGGGTCTATGGCTACACCTTC
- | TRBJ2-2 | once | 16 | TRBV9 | CASTPTVSPNTGELFF | TGTGCCAGCACCCCAACCGTGAGTCCTAACACCGGGGAGCTGTTTTTT
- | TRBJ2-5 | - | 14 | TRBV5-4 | CASSLGSGGETQYF | TGTGCCAGCAGCTTGGGTAGTGGGGGGGAGACCCAGTACTTC
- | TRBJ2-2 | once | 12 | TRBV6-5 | CASSMGTGELFF | TGTGCCAGCAGCATGGGGACCGGGGAGCTGTTTTTT
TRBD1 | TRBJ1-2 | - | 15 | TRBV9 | CASSGDRGYHYGYTF | TGTGCCAGCAGCGGGGACAGGGGGTATCACTATGGCTACACCTTC
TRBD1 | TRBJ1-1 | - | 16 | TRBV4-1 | CASSLQGGEMNTEAFF | TGCGCCAGCAGCCTACAGGGGGGAGAGATGAACACTGAAGCTTTCTTT
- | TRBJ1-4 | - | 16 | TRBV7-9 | CASSFFSQRGEEKLFF | TGTGCCAGCAGCTTTTTCTCTCAGCGGGGAGAGGAAAAACTGTTTTTT
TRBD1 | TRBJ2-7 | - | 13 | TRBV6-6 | CASKTDRDYEQYF | TGTGCCAGCAAAACGGACAGGGACTACGAGCAGTACTTC
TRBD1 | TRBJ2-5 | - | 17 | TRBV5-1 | CASSLGSARDRQETQYF | TGCGCCAGCAGCTTAGGGAGTGCACGGGACAGACAAGAGACCCAGTACTTC
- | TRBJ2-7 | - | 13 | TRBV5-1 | CASSYGAEYEQYF | TGCGCCAGCAGCTACGGGGCTGAGTACGAGCAGTACTTC